This TCR beta chain stems from a study of tumor T cells in aggressive B-cell lymphoma. With V trimmed by 3 bases and J by 5 bases, 11 bases remained unmatched. This CDR3 has 16 residues. CDR1 and CDR2 (germline): MDHEN, SYDVKM. Here immunoSEQ multiplex PCR was the method, and the copy in TCRdb shows in-frame clones only, minus some. The sample records 250 to 350 clones, nearly 80% being singletons. What was sequenced was tumor tissue. The clonotype was recovered from an adult with diffuse large B cell lymphoma. V is TRBV28 and J is TRBJ2-5; 8 bases are a match to TRBD2. Here the CDR3 DNA reads TGTGCCAGCAGTTTTATAGCGGGGCAAAAAGGGGAGACCCAGTACTTC. Encoded protein: CASSFIAGQKGETQYF.